This TCR beta chain was sequenced during a study of T cell changes during pregnancy in multiple sclerosis. The table came from immunoSEQ multiplex PCR; TCRdb's copy has only in-frame clones and leaves some out. The sample lists more than 90,000 clones, 80% to 95% occurring once. Germline-derived CDR1 and CDR2 are LNHDA and SQIVND (reference sequence). V shed 6 bases and J 6 bases; nucleotides not matched to a gene: 6. The CDR3 has 14 amino acids. This specimen consisted of peripheral blood, obtained after pregnancy. The chain joins TRBV19 to TRBJ2-7; 12 bases are shared with TRBD1. The sequence was obtained from a female donor with multiple sclerosis, enrolled in a pregnancy study. This chain's CDR3 is CASRRRDRGLEQYF. The CDR3, as DNA: TGTGCCAGTAGGCGGAGGGACAGGGGGCTCGAGCAGTACTTC.